This entry lists 14 T cell receptor beta chains sequenced from one sample in a study of T cell responses to AZD1222 COVID-19 vaccine. TCRdb keeps only in-frame clones here, not all; method: immunoSEQ multiplex PCR. This sample has approximately 140,000 clones; around 90% occur once, and the top ten carry 1.6%. Here the sequenced sample was peripheral blood, taken 28 days after the second AZD1222 dose. The receptors shown here come from an adult who received the AZD1222 COVID-19 vaccine.

The V call is TRBV28, the J call TRBJ1-3; possible D gene TRBD1, 6 bases. Trimming shortened V by 6 bases and J by 3 bases, and 21 bases separated the two germline ends. The CDR3 spans 17 residues. CDR1 and CDR2 (germline): MDHEN, SYDVKM. CDR3 coding DNA: TGTGCCAGCAGGGGGGCGGGGGCTATTACGGTTGGAAACACCATATATTTT. Amino acid sequence: CASRGAGAITVGNTIYF.

CDR3 nucleotide sequence: TGTGCCAGCAGACTAGCGTTCTACAATGAGCAGTTCTTC. Encoded protein: CASRLAFYNEQFF. The chain has TRBV12-3 or TRBV12-4 and TRBJ2-1, with TRBD2 identical over 7 bases. CDR3 length equals 13 residues. With V trimmed by 6 bases and J by 3 bases, 2 bases remained unmatched.

The rearrangement joins TRBV5-1 to TRBJ1-1; the match to TRBD1 covers 7 bases. Trimming at V came to 6 bases and at J to 4 bases, leaving 9 bases not matched to a gene. The CDR3 spans 14 residues. CDR1 SGHRS and CDR2 YFSETQ come from the germline V gene. CDR3 residues: CASTHRGDGTEAFF. CDR3 sequence (DNA): TGCGCCAGCACACACAGGGGTGACGGCACTGAAGCTTTCTTT. The complete variable domain, with remaining parts taken from reference TRBV5-1 and TRBJ1-1, reads KAGVTQTPRYLIKTRGQQVTLSCSPISGHRSVSWYQQTPGQGLQFLFEYFSETQRNKGNFPGRFSGRQFSNSRSEMNVSTLELGDSALYLCASTHRGDGTEAFFGQGTRLTVV.

This chain connects TRBV27 to TRBJ1-1, with D unclear. Trimming removed 2 bases at V and 0 bases at J, with 7 bases between. CDR1 MNHEY and CDR2 SMNVEV come from the germline V gene (reference sequence). This CDR3 has 14 residues. As DNA, the CDR3 is TGTGCCAGCAGTTTAGGTCGCTTGAACACTGAAGCTTTCTTT. Its translation is CASSLGRLNTEAFF.

This clone was counted once. This rearrangement joins TRBV6-2 or TRBV6-3 to TRBJ2-7; a possible D gene is TRBD2 (6 bases). V was clipped by 8 bases and J by 1 base, with 18 bases between them. Looked up from germline, CDR1 is MNHEY and CDR2 is SVGEGT. The CDR3 runs 15 residues. CDR3 sequence reads: CASGLHGAGSYEQYF. CDR3 in DNA: TGTGCCAGCGGCCTGCATGGGGCGGGATCCTACGAGCAGTACTTC.

The rearrangement uses TRBV2 and TRBJ2-4, with TRBD2 as a possible D gene (5 bases). Trimming took 7 bases from V and 0 from J, leaving 16 bases between them. Germline V CDR1 and CDR2: SNHLY, FYNNEI. The CDR3 runs to 16 residues. The CDR3 sequence is CASTFQRTLAKNIQYF. In nucleotides, the CDR3 is TGTGCCAGCACTTTTCAGCGGACTTTAGCCAAAAACATTCAGTACTTC.

In this sample, this clone turned up a few times. The chain employs TRBV2 and TRBJ1-6; D unresolved. The CDR3 loop spans 15 amino acids. Germline V CDR1 and CDR2: SNHLY, FYNNEI. Trimming took off 4 bases at V and 8 bases at J, with 15 bases between the two ends. CDR3 DNA: TGTGCCAGCAGTGCCGGAGCCCCGGAGTATTCACCCCTCCACTTT. It yields the protein CASSAGAPEYSPLHF.

The chain combines TRBV2 with TRBJ1-5; TRBD1 might be the D (5 bases). From germline, CDR1 is SNHLY and CDR2 FYNNEI. The CDR3 covers 14 residues. The V end lost 7 bases, the J end lost 2 bases, and 12 bases lay between the germline ends. The CDR3 spells CASKSGGGNQPQHF. CDR3 DNA: TGTGCCAGCAAATCGGGGGGAGGCAATCAGCCCCAGCATTTT.

This sequence joins TRBV5-1 and TRBJ2-1; D is possibly TRBD2 (5 bases). V was trimmed by 7 bases and J by 2 bases, leaving 16 bases between them. The length of the CDR3 is 15 residues. Germline values: CDR1 SGHRS, CDR2 YFSETQ. The CDR3 nucleotides read TGCGCCAGCTCCGAAGGACTTATCGCCTACAATGAGCAGTTCTTC. Translation: CASSEGLIAYNEQFF.

The chain's CDR3 is CASSEGAAEFGELFF. Written as DNA, the CDR3 is TGTGCCAGCAGTGAAGGGGCCGCGGAGTTTGGGGAGCTGTTTTTT. The V call is TRBV6-1, the J call TRBJ2-2; D is uncertain. The CDR3 sequence is 15 residues long. Germline V CDR1 and CDR2: MNHNS, SASEGT. V lost 1 base and J lost 8, with 14 bases in between.

This clone came up once. The chain couples TRBV7-2 to TRBJ1-2; D is perhaps TRBD1 (5 bases). V was cut by 2 bases and J by 4 bases, with 11 bases left in between. The CDR3 runs 14 residues. The V gene's germline CDR1 is SGHTA and CDR2 FQGNSA. The DNA for the CDR3 is TGTGCCAGCAGCTTATTAGCAGGGTCCTATGGCTACACCTTC. It encodes CASSLLAGSYGYTF.

The chain uses TRBV12-3 or TRBV12-4 and TRBJ1-1; D may be TRBD1 (5 bases). The ends were cut back, 4 bases at V and 7 bases at J, with 10 bases in the middle. This CDR3 is built from 12 residues. Written as DNA, the CDR3 is TGTGCCAGCAGTTGGGGGAGGCGTGAAGCTTTCTTT. Translation gives CASSWGRREAFF.

This clone came up a few times. The J gene is TRBJ2-3, the V gene TRBV27, with D unclear. CDR3 length equals 16 residues. CDR1 is MNHEY, CDR2 SMNVEV, per germline (reference sequence). Deletions cut 5 bases from V and 1 base from J, with 16 bases between. This CDR3 is CASSHAKPLGTDTQYF. The CDR3 DNA follows: TGTGCCAGCAGTCACGCCAAACCCTTGGGCACAGATACGCAGTATTTT.

This chain links TRBV6-5 with TRBJ1-1, with 9 bases that match TRBD1. Germline assignment: CDR1 MNHEY and CDR2 SVGAGI. V shed 4 bases and J 5 bases; nucleotides not matched to a gene: 5. The CDR3 extends over 14 amino acids. CDR3 DNA sequence: TGTGCCAGCAGTTTCACAGGGGGCGTAACTGAAGCTTTCTTT. Protein product: CASSFTGGVTEAFF.